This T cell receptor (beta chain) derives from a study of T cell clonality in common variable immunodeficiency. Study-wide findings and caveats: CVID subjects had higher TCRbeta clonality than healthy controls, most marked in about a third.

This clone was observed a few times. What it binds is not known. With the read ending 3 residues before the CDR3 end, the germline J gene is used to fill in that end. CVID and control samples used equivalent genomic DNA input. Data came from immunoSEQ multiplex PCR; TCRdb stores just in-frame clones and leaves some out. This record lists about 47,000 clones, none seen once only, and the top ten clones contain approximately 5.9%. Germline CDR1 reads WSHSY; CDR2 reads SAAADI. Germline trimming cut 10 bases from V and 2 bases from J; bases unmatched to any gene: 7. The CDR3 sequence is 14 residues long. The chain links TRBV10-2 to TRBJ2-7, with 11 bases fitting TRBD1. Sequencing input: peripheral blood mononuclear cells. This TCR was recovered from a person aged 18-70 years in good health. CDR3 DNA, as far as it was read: TGCGCCATCTCAAGGGGACAGGGGGCCTACGAG. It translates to CAISRGQGAYE. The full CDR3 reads CAISRGQGAYEQYF.